What follows are 27 T cell receptor beta chains derived from one specimen sequenced in a study of blood T cell repertoires in COVID-19. The method was immunoSEQ multiplex PCR; TCRdb's version includes in-frame clones alone and lacks a portion of them. Counted here are 150,000 or so clones, roughly nine tenths occurring once; the ten biggest clones make up around 15%. The sample was peripheral blood. The receptors shown here come from a man younger than 30 with COVID-19, enrolled during active disease.

This chain joins TRBV15 and TRBJ2-1; a weak D match, TRBD1 (5 bases). This CDR3 comprises 17 residues. V was shortened by 4 bases and J by 2 bases, with 18 bases between the two germline ends. Germline values: CDR1 LNHNV, CDR2 YYDKDF (reference sequence). The CDR3, as DNA: TGTGCCACCAGCAAACAGGCGCGCCCCGACCCCTACAATGAGCAGTTCTTC. Translation: CATSKQARPDPYNEQFF.

The chain employs TRBV18 and TRBJ2-1, with D maybe TRBD2 (5 bases). The V and J ends lost 6 bases and 4 bases respectively, with 7 bases between them. This CDR3 has 12 residues. Germline V CDR1 and CDR2: KGHSH, LQKENI. CDR3: CASSVAYNEQFF. CDR3 nucleotides: TGTGCCAGCTCCGTAGCGTACAATGAGCAGTTCTTC.

A note on this clone: Other DNA sequences in the sample encode the same CDR3. The chain joins TRBV9 to TRBJ2-1, with D possibly TRBD2 on 6 matching bases. V was shortened by 0 bases and J by 4 bases, with 11 bases between the two germline ends. Germline loops: CDR1 SGDLS, CDR2 YYNGEE. There are 15 residues in the CDR3. The CDR3 reads CASSVVSGSYNEQFF. The CDR3 nucleotides are TGTGCCAGCAGCGTAGTCAGCGGGTCGTACAATGAGCAGTTCTTC.

The chain employs TRBV7-8 and TRBJ2-7; perhaps TRBD2 as D (7 bases). CDR1 and CDR2 (germline): SGHVS, FQNEAQ. The CDR3 is 16 amino acids. With 5 bases removed from V and 0 bases from J, the gap between germline ends came to 17 bases. The CDR3 coding sequence is TGTGCCAGCAGCCGCGGTGGGGGCGGGAGCTCCTACGAGCAGTACTTC. It encodes CASSRGGGGSSYEQYF.

The V and J genes are TRBV28 and TRBJ2-1, with TRBD2 as a possible D gene (5 bases). V dropped 6 bases and J dropped 9 bases, with 18 bases sitting between them. Germline V gene lookup returns CDR1 MDHEN and CDR2 SYDVKM. The CDR3 extends over 14 amino acids. CDR3 DNA sequence: TGTGCCAGCAGCCCCCCCCGGGGAGAGTTTGAGCAGTTCTTC. Amino acid sequence: CASSPPRGEFEQFF.

The chain links TRBV7-2 to TRBJ1-5; D is undetermined. Germline V CDR1 and CDR2: SGHTA, FQGNSA. CDR3 size: 15 residues. The V gene lost 3 bases and the J gene lost 3 bases, with 12 bases spanning the gap. The CDR3 protein is CASSLNTASNQPQHF. CDR3 bases: TGTGCCAGCAGCTTGAACACAGCTTCCAATCAGCCCCAGCATTTT.

As DNA, the CDR3 is TGTGCCAGCAGCCAATCGACTAGCGGGAGGGCCGGGGTTGAGCAGTTCTTC. Protein sequence: CASSQSTSGRAGVEQFF. V usage is TRBV11-3 and J usage is TRBJ2-1; 14 positions agree with TRBD2. Trimming took 5 bases from V and 9 from J; bases not matched to a gene: 12. This CDR3 has 17 amino acids. Germline CDR1 reads SGHNT; CDR2 reads YENEEA.

V is TRBV5-4 and J is TRBJ1-2; no firm D call. The CDR3 totals 13 residues. Looked up from germline, CDR1 is SGHNT and CDR2 is YYREEE (reference sequence). The V end lost 3 bases, the J end lost 2 bases, and 8 bases lay between the germline ends. CDR3 bases: TGTGCCAGCAGCTCGATACGGAACTATGGCTACACCTTC. Protein product: CASSSIRNYGYTF.

The chain recombines TRBV9 with TRBJ1-3; TRBD1 aligns across 9 bases. The CDR3 contains 17 residues. Germline CDR1 and CDR2: SGDLS and YYNGEE. V gave up 0 bases and J gave up 0 bases; unmatched junction bases: 4. The CDR3 loop reads CASSVDETGGSGNTIYF. DNA of the CDR3: TGTGCCAGCAGCGTAGACGAGACAGGGGGCTCTGGAAACACCATATATTTT.

The chain carries TRBV11-2 and TRBJ2-3; D might be TRBD1 (6 bases). The CDR3 covers 17 residues. CDR1 is SGHAT and CDR2 is FQNNGV in the germline V gene. V was shortened by 3 bases and J by 3 bases, with 19 bases between the two germline ends. The CDR3 coding sequence is TGTGCCAGCAGCTTTTTAGTGGGCAGGGGCCTAACAGATACGCAGTATTTT. As protein: CASSFLVGRGLTDTQYF.

This clone was seen more than once but under ten times. The chain uses TRBV2 and TRBJ1-5, with a tentative D call TRBD1 (5 bases). V gave up 6 bases and J gave up 1 base, with 10 bases separating them. From germline, CDR1 is SNHLY and CDR2 FYNNEI. This CDR3 contains 14 residues. CDR3 protein: CASRGAGSNQPQHF. The CDR3 DNA reads as TGTGCCAGCAGAGGGGCGGGAAGCAATCAGCCCCAGCATTTT.

CDR3 sequence reads: CASSSLGIWLDREDSNQPQHF. In nucleotides, the CDR3 is TGTGCCAGCAGTTCCCTAGGGATTTGGTTGGACAGGGAAGATAGCAATCAGCCCCAGCATTTT. V and J are TRBV28 and TRBJ1-5; 8 bases match TRBD1. V shed 4 bases and J 0 bases; nucleotides not matched to a gene: 20. Germline loops: CDR1 MDHEN, CDR2 SYDVKM. CDR3 length: 21 residues.

The genes are TRBV27 and TRBJ2-3; a weak D match, TRBD1 (5 bases). The CDR3 has 14 residues. The V gene's germline CDR1 is MNHEY and CDR2 SMNVEV (reference sequence). V was pared by 5 bases and J by 5 bases, with 14 bases between. CDR3 sequence reads: CASSLRQTLDTQYF. The CDR3 region has the DNA TGTGCCAGCAGTCTTCGACAGACTCTAGATACGCAGTATTTT.

This clone was picked up a small number of times. The chain is built from TRBV4-3 and TRBJ1-5; D gene ambiguous. This CDR3 comprises 15 residues. Trimming removed 0 bases at V and 3 bases at J, with 9 bases between. The V gene's germline CDR1 is LGHNA and CDR2 YSLEER. The CDR3 nucleotides read TGCGCCAGCAGCCAAGATGGCGGCTACAATCAGCCCCAGCATTTT. Protein product: CASSQDGGYNQPQHF.

The chain recombines TRBV18 with TRBJ2-1; 10 nucleotides line up with TRBD2. Germline V gene data show CDR1 as KGHSH and CDR2 as LQKENI. V was pared by 5 bases and J by 15 bases, with 19 bases of the junction left unmatched. CDR3 length: 16 residues. The CDR3 is CASSSGDIGLAGEGFF. The CDR3 DNA sequence: TGTGCCAGCTCATCAGGAGATATCGGCCTAGCGGGAGAGGGGTTCTTC. Full variable domain (outside the CDR3, taken from reference TRBV18 and TRBJ2-1): NAGVMQNPRHLVRRRGQEARLRCSPMKGHSHVYWYRQLPEEGLKFMVYLQKENIIDESGMPKERFSAEFPKEGPSILRIQQVVRGDSAAYFCASSSGDIGLAGEGFFGPGTRLTVL.

This clone was detected only once. A junction boundary mismatches the germline segment, possibly from a read error. The chain links TRBV12-3 or TRBV12-4 to TRBJ1-4; D might be TRBD1 (5 bases). The CDR3 sequence is 13 residues long. CDR3 amino acids: CASSLGGYEKLLF. CDR3 DNA sequence: TGTGCCAGCAGTTTGGGGGGTTACGAAAAACTGCTTTTT.

The V call is TRBV19, the J call TRBJ1-5, with D possibly TRBD1 on 5 matching bases. Germline V lookup: CDR1 LNHDA, CDR2 SQIVND (reference sequence). The ends were cut back, 6 bases at V and 7 bases at J, with 10 bases in the middle. CDR3 length: 12 amino acids. Here the CDR3 reads CASRFGGQPQHF. CDR3 bases: TGTGCCAGTAGATTCGGGGGGCAGCCCCAGCATTTT.

Many counts were recorded for this clone. This CDR3 is CASSQEGQGVPETQYF. The CDR3 nucleotides are TGTGCCAGCAGCCAAGAGGGACAGGGGGTACCAGAGACCCAGTACTTC. The chain employs TRBV3-1 (or the pseudogene TRBV3-2) and TRBJ2-5; 11 nucleotides line up with TRBD1. The junction had 4 bases not matched to a gene; V was cut back by 0 bases and J by 4 bases. This CDR3 contains 16 residues. Germline V gene sequence: CDR1 LGHDT, CDR2 YNNKEL (reference sequence).

V is TRBV27 and J is TRBJ2-7, with 7 bases lining up with TRBD1. CDR1 is MNHEY and CDR2 is SMNVEV in the germline V gene (reference sequence). The ends lost 0 bases at V and 0 bases at J; junction bases unmatched: 5. CDR3 length: 16 amino acids. This chain's CDR3 is CASSLSRTGASYEQYF. CDR3 in DNA: TGTGCCAGCAGTTTATCAAGAACAGGGGCCTCCTACGAGCAGTACTTC.

The J gene is TRBJ2-5, the V gene TRBV3-1 (or the pseudogene TRBV3-2), with 12 bases identical to TRBD2. The CDR3 consists of 18 residues. The J segment lost 4 bases and the V segment lost 1 base, leaving 10 bases of the junction unmatched. CDR1 is LGHDT and CDR2 is YNNKEL in the germline V gene (reference sequence). The CDR3 here is CASSQGVRLAGVGETQYF. DNA for the CDR3: TGTGCCAGCAGCCAAGGGGTCCGACTAGCGGGAGTAGGAGAGACCCAGTACTTC.

The chain combines TRBV4-2 with TRBJ1-6, with D unclear. Trimming removed 0 bases at V and 0 bases at J, with 12 bases between. The CDR3 is 18 amino acids. CDR1 is LGHNA and CDR2 is YNFKEQ in the germline V gene. The CDR3 reads CASSQESALSSYNSPLHF. Written as DNA, the CDR3 is TGTGCCAGCAGCCAAGAATCCGCTCTGAGCTCCTATAATTCACCCCTCCACTTT.

The rearrangement links TRBV14 to TRBJ2-1, with D tentatively TRBD1 (5 bases). This CDR3 contains 14 residues. Trimming took 1 base from V and 7 from J, leaving 11 bases between them. Germline lookup yields CDR1 SGHDN and CDR2 FVKESK. In DNA form, the CDR3 reads TGTGCCAGCAGCCAAGGCCCCAGGGCTAATGAGCAGTTCTTC. It translates to CASSQGPRANEQFF. The full variable domain, completed using reference TRBV14 and TRBJ2-1, is EAGVTQFPSHSVIEKGQTVTLRCDPISGHDNLYWYRRVMGKEIKFLLHFVKESKQDESGMPNNRFLAERTGGTYSTLKVQPAELEDSGVYFCASSQGPRANEQFFGPGTRLTVL.

This clone came up a few times. The chain combines TRBV20-1 with TRBJ1-1; a weak D match, TRBD1 (5 bases). Germline V gene lookup returns CDR1 DFQATT and CDR2 SNEGSKA (reference sequence). V was clipped by 5 bases and J by 5 bases, with 9 bases between them. This CDR3 comprises 11 residues. The CDR3 is CSASQVTEAFF. The CDR3 bases are TGCAGTGCTTCACAGGTAACTGAAGCTTTCTTT.

This clone was observed once. The chain carries TRBV24-1 and TRBJ2-3; TRBD1 matches at 10 bases. CDR3 length: 16 amino acids. Germline V CDR1 and CDR2: KGHDR, SFDVKD. The trim removed 3 bases at V and 5 bases at J, leaving 7 bases unmatched. CDR3 sequence (DNA): TGTGCCACCAGTGATCTCGACAGGGGGCATGAAGATACGCAGTATTTT. Residues: CATSDLDRGHEDTQYF.

This clone occurred once. This chain uses TRBV5-4 with TRBJ2-7, with D perhaps TRBD2 (6 bases). The ends were cut back, 2 bases at V and 0 bases at J, with 12 bases in the middle. This CDR3 region has 15 residues. CDR1 is SGHNT and CDR2 is YYREEE in the germline V gene (reference sequence). This CDR3 is CASSFGSASSYEQYF. CDR3 coding DNA: TGTGCCAGCAGCTTCGGGAGCGCCAGCTCCTACGAGCAGTACTTC.

The chain employs TRBV28 and TRBJ2-7; maybe TRBD2 (5 bases). Germline loops: CDR1 MDHEN, CDR2 SYDVKM. This CDR3 spans 11 amino acids. Trimming removed 5 bases from V and 4 bases from J, with 6 bases in between. The CDR3 bases are TGTGCCAGCAGTCGGAGGTACGAGCAGTACTTC. Amino acids: CASSRRYEQYF.

The chain recombines TRBV4-2 with TRBJ2-5; 16 bases map to TRBD2. Germline CDR1 reads LGHNA; CDR2 reads YNFKEQ. With 4 bases clipped from V and 5 bases from J, the junction kept 7 bases outside the gene matches. This CDR3 has 17 amino acids. The CDR3 spells CASSPGTSGREGETQYF. In nucleotides, the CDR3 is TGTGCCAGCAGCCCAGGGACTAGCGGGAGGGAGGGGGAGACCCAGTACTTC.